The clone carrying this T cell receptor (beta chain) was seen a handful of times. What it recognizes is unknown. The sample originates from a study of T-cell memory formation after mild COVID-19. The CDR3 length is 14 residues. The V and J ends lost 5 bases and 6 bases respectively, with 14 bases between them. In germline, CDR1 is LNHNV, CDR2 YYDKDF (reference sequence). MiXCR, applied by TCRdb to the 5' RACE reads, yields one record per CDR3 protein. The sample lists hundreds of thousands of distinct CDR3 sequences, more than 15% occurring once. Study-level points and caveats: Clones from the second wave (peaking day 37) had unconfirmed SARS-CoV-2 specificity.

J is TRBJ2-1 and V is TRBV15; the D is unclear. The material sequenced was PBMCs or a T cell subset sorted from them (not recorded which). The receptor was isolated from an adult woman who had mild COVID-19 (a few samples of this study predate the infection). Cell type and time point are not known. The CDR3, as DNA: TGTGCCACCAGCCTCGAGTTGGGCGGCAATGAGCAGTTCTTC. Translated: CATSLELGGNEQFF.